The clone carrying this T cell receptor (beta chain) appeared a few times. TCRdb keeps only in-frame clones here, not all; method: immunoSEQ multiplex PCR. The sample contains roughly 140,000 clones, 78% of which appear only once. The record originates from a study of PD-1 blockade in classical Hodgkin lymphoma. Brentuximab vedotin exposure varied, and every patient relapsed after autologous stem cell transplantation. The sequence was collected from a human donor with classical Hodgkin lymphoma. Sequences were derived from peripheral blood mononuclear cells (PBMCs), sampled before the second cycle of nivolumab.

The CDR3 sequence: CASSFGTRGTEAFF. CDR3 coding DNA: TGCGCCAGCAGCTTTGGGACTAGGGGCACTGAAGCTTTCTTT. This chain connects TRBV5-1 to TRBJ1-1; D possibly corresponds to TRBD1 (5 bases). Germline CDR1 and CDR2: SGHRS and YFSETQ. Trimming stripped 2 bases from V and 4 bases from J, with 12 bases between. This CDR3 is built from 14 residues.